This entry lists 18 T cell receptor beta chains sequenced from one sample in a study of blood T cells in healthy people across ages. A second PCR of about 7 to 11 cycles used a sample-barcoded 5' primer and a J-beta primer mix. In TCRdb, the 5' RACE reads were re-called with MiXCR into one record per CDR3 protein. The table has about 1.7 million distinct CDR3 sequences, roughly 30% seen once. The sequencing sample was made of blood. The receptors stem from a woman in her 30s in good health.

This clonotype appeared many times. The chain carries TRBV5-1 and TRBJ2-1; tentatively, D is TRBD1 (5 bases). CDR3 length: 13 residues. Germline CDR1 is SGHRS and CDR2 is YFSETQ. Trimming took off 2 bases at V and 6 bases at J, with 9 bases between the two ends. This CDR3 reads CASSFDRPNEQFF. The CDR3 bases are TGCGCCAGCAGCTTCGACAGACCCAATGAGCAGTTCTTC.

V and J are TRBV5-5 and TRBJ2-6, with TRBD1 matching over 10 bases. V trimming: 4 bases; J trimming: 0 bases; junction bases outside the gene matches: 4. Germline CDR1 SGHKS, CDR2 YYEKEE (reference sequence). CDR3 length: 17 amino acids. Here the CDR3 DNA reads TGTGCCAGCAGCGCCGGGACAGGGGTCTCTGGGGCCAACGTCCTGACTTTC. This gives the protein CASSAGTGVSGANVLTF.

CDR3 DNA: TGTGCCAGCAGCTCCCGTGGCGGGATTGAGCAGTTCTTC. As protein: CASSSRGGIEQFF. This chain uses TRBV7-2 with TRBJ2-1, with D perhaps TRBD2 (6 bases). Germline V gene sequence: CDR1 SGHTA, CDR2 FQGNSA. The V end was cut by 4 bases, the J end by 9 bases, with 13 bases between. CDR3 size: 13 residues. The whole variable domain, remainder taken from reference TRBV7-2 and TRBJ2-1, is GAGVSQSPSNKVTEKGKDVELRCDPISGHTALYWYRQSLGQGLEFLIYFQGNSAPDKSGLPSDRFSAERTGGSVSTLTIQRTQQEDSAVYLCASSSRGGIEQFFGPGTRLTVL.

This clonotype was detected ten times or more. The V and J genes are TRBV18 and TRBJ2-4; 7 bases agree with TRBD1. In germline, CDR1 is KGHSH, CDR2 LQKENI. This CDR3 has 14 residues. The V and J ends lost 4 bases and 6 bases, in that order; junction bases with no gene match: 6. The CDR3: CASSLNRGVNIQYF. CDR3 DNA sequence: TGTGCCAGCTCACTGAACAGGGGAGTAAACATTCAGTACTTC.

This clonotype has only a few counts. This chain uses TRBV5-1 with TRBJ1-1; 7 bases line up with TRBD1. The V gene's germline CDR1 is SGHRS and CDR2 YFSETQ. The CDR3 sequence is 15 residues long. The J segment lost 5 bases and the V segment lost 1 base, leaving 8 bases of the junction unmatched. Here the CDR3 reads CASSLYEGAQTEAFF. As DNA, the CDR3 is TGCGCCAGCAGCTTGTACGAGGGGGCGCAGACTGAAGCTTTCTTT.

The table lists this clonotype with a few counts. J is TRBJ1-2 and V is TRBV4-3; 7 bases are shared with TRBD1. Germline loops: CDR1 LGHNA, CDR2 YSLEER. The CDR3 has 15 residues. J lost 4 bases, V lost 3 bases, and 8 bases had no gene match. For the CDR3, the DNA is TGCGCCAGCAGCCAGGGGACAGCTGTCTCCTATGGCTACACCTTC. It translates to CASSQGTAVSYGYTF.

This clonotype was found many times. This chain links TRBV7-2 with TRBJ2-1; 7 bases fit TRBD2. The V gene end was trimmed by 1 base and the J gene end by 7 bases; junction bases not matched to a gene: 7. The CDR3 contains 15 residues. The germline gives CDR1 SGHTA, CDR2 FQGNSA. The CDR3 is CASSLGTSRLNEQFF. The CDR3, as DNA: TGTGCCAGCAGCTTAGGGACTAGTAGACTAAATGAGCAGTTCTTC.

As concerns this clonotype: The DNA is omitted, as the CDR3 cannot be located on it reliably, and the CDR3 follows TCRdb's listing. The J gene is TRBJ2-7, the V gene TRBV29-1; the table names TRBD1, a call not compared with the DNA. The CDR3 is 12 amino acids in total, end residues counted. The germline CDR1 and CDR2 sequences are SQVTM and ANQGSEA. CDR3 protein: CSVGSGAYEHYF.

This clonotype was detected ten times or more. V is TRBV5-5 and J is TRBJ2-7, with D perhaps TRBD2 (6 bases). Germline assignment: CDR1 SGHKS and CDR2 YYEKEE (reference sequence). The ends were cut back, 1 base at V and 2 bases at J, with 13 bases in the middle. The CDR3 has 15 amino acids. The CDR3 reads CASSLTGATTYEQYF. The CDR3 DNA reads TGTGCCAGCAGCTTGACGGGAGCCACTACCTACGAGCAGTACTTC. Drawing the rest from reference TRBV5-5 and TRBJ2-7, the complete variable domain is DAGVTQSPTHLIKTRGQQVTLRCSPISGHKSVSWYQQVLGQGPQFIFQYYEKEERGRGNFPDRFSARQFPNYSSELNVNALLLGDSALYLCASSLTGATTYEQYFGPGTRLTVT.

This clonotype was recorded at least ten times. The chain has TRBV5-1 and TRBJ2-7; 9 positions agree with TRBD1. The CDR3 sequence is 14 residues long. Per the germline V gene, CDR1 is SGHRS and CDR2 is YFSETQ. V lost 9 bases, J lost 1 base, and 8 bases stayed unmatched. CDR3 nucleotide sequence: TGCGCCACCCAGACCGGGACAGGGTCCTACGAGCAGTACTTC. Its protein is CATQTGTGSYEQYF.

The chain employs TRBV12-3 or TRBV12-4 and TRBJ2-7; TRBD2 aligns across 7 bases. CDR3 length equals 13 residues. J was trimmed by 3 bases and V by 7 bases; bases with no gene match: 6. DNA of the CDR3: TGTGCCAGCAATCCCGGCGGGGGCTACGAGCAGTACTTC. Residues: CASNPGGGYEQYF.

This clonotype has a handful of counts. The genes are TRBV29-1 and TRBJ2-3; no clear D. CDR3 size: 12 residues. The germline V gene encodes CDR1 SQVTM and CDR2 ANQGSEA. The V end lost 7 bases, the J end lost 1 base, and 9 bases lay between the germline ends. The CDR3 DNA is TGCAGCGCGGAGCAGGGCACAGATACGCAGTATTTT. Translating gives CSAEQGTDTQYF.

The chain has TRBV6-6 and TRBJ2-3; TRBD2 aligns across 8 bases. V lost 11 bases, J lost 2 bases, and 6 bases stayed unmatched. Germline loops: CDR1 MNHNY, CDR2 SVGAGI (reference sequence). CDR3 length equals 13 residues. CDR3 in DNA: TGTGCCTGTAAGCGGGAGTACACAGATACGCAGTATTTT. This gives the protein CACKREYTDTQYF.

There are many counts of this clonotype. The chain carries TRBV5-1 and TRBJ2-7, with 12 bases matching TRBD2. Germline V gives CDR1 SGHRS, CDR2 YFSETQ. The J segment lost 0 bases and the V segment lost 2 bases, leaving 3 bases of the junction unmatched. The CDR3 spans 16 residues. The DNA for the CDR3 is TGCGCCAGCAGCTTAGGACTAGCGGGATTCTCCTACGAGCAGTACTTC. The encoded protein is CASSLGLAGFSYEQYF.

The DNA for the CDR3 is TGCAGCGTTGAGACATACTATGGCTACACCTTC. Protein: CSVETYYGYTF. V and J are TRBV29-1 and TRBJ1-2; D uncertain. The CDR3 contains 11 residues. Germline-derived CDR1 and CDR2 are SQVTM and ANQGSEA. Trimming removed 3 bases at V and 3 bases at J, with 5 bases between.

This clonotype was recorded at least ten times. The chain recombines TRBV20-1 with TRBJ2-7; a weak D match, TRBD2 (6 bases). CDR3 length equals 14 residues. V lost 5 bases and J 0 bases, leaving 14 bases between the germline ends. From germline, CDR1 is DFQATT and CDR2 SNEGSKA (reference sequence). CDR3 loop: CSARGASASYEQYF. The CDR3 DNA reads TGCAGTGCTCGTGGGGCTAGCGCCTCCTACGAGCAGTACTTC.

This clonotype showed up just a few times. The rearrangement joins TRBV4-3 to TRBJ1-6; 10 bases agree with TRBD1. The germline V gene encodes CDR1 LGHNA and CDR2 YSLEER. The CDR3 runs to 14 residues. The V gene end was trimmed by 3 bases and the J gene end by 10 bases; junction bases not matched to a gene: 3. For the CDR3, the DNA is TGCGCCAGCAGCCAGGCGGACAGGGGGTCACCCCTCCACTTT. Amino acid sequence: CASSQADRGSPLHF.

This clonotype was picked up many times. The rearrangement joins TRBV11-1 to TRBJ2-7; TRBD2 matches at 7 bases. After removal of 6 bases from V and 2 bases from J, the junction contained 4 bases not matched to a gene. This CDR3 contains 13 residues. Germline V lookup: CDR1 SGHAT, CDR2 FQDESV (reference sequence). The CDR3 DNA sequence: TGTGCCAGCAGTCCTAGCGGAACCTACGAGCAGTACTTC. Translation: CASSPSGTYEQYF.